Included here is one T cell receptor beta chain sequence, with context. Its antigen is unknown. This entry belongs to a study of cytomegalovirus exposure and HLA in healthy donors. Study in general: Approximately 190 million T cells yielded around 120 million unique TCR beta sequences in earlier analysis. Study results and limitations: The authors judged a highly shared variant cluster likely a sequencing artifact. Later on, an analysis tied approximately 17,000 TCR beta sequences to HLA alleles at 0.05 false discovery rate.

Vbeta (60) and Jbeta (13) primers were used in the PCR. Clones were sequenced by immunoSEQ multiplex PCR, and TCRdb holds only the in-frame ones, with some missing. The data show around 150,000 clones, less than 90% seen once. The V end was cut by 6 bases, the J end by 4 bases, with 19 bases between. The CDR3 covers 17 residues. Germline-derived CDR1 and CDR2 are SNHLY and FYNNEI. The sequenced sample was PBMCs. The chain couples TRBV2 to TRBJ2-6; a weak D match, TRBD1 (5 bases). This sequence originates from a boy between 2 and 10 years old in good health and CMV-seronegative. CDR3 protein: CASSQRQGLGGANVLTF. The CDR3 DNA is TGTGCCAGCAGCCAACGGCAGGGTCTGGGCGGGGCCAACGTCCTGACTTTC.